This note documents a single T cell receptor (beta chain) sequence. This sample was included in a study of blood T cell repertoires in COVID-19. Across the whole study: Some COVID-19 samples were acute and others convalescent; all came from the United States, Italy and Spain. PBMCs, B-cell-depleted T cells, or T cells were the source of the cDNA or gDNA that made up the material.

Original handling: Reference gene primer amplification in the assay estimated nucleated cell counts. This table comes from immunoSEQ multiplex PCR, and its TCRdb copy is limited to in-frame clones, with some not included. V and J calls and clone size are those listed in that table; D and trimming were worked out from the DNA. The sample yields around 45,000 clones, almost 85% seen once. The CDR3 is 13 residues long. Germline V gene lookup returns CDR1 KGHSH and CDR2 LQKENI. V was trimmed by 2 bases and J by 5 bases, leaving 10 bases between them. The V and J genes are TRBV18 and TRBJ2-7, with a possible D match to TRBD2 (6 bases). The specimen sequenced was peripheral blood. The sequence was obtained from a woman aged 60-70 years with acute or convalescent COVID-19. For the CDR3, the DNA is TGTGCCAGCTCACCAGGCTCGGGGGACGAGCAGTACTTC. Translating it yields CASSPGSGDEQYF.